This is a list of T cell receptor beta chains from one sample in a study of technical replicates of blood from a handful of donors. TCRdb's copy holds only in-frame clones and misses some; the assay was immunoSEQ multiplex PCR. In the table there are more than 75,000 clones, under 95% of which are singletons. Sequencing used T cells isolated from PBMCs. The receptors derive from a human donor in good health. Each CDR3 is given with its conserved first and last residue. D genes are given only for firm matches. The size field is filled for only some rows; it gives once, few, many or a size class.

-	TRBJ2-7	TRBV4-1	-	CASSQAPGLTYEQYF	TGCGCCAGCAGCCAAGCACCGGGACTGACCTACGAGCAGTACTTC
TRBD1	TRBJ1-2	TRBV5-4	-	CASSGQVLTRGYTF	TGTGCCAGCAGCGGACAGGTTCTGACGAGAGGCTACACCTTC
-	TRBJ2-1	TRBV5-1	-	CASSLGRTAHNEQFF	TGCGCCAGCAGCTTGGGTCGGACAGCGCACAATGAGCAGTTCTTC
-	TRBJ2-7	TRBV27	-	CASSLSTSYEQYF	TGTGCCAGCAGTTTAAGTACATCCTACGAGCAGTACTTC
-	TRBJ2-2	TRBV5-1	-	CASRFRQQTNTGELFF	TGCGCCAGCAGATTTAGACAGCAAACGAACACCGGGGAGCTGTTTTTT
-	TRBJ2-1	TRBV9	-	CASSVLIDGGNEQFF	TGTGCCAGCAGCGTACTAATAGATGGAGGGAATGAGCAGTTCTTC
-	TRBJ2-5	TRBV20-1	-	CSADRQETQYF	TGCAGTGCTGACAGACAAGAGACCCAGTACTTC
-	TRBJ2-5	TRBV20-1	-	CSAPQRFTQYF	TGCAGTGCTCCGCAGCGTTTTACCCAGTACTTC
-	TRBJ1-1	TRBV30	-	CAWSLRTAEAFF	TGTGCCTGGAGCCTACGGACAGCAGAAGCTTTCTTT
-	TRBJ2-1	TRBV4-1	once	CASSQVEANEQFF	TGCGCCAGCAGCCAAGTTGAGGCCAATGAGCAGTTCTTC
TRBD2	TRBJ2-7	TRBV28	-	CASSGRTSGSSYEQYF	TGTGCCAGCAGTGGTCGAACTAGCGGGAGCTCCTACGAGCAGTACTTC
-	TRBJ2-2	TRBV5-1	-	CASSSTNGELFF	TGCGCCAGCAGCTCCACTAACGGGGAGCTGTTTTTT
-	TRBJ2-3	TRBV5-6	-	CASSFETDHTDTQYF	TGTGCCAGCAGCTTTGAGACAGACCACACAGATACGCAGTATTTT
-	TRBJ2-7	TRBV14	-	CASSAGPGDEQYF	TGTGCCAGCAGCGCGGGACCGGGGGACGAGCAGTACTTC
TRBD2	TRBJ2-1	TRBV28	-	CASSPGGLAGPEQFF	TGTGCCAGCAGTCCCGGGGGACTAGCGGGGCCTGAGCAGTTCTTC
TRBD1	TRBJ1-6	TRBV4-1	many	CASSQEGLRQGSPLHF	TGCGCCAGCAGCCAAGAAGGGTTGAGACAGGGATCACCCCTCCACTTT
TRBD1	TRBJ2-6	TRBV6-1	-	CASSGPGQAVLGGANVLTF	TGTGCCAGCAGTGGCCCGGGACAGGCCGTCTTGGGAGGGGCCAACGTCCTGACTTTC
TRBD1	TRBJ2-2	TRBV11-2	-	CASIPFGQGHYGELFF	TGTGCCAGCATCCCCTTCGGACAGGGGCATTACGGGGAGCTGTTTTTT
TRBD1	TRBJ1-2	TRBV6-6	-	CASHFAGTGYGYTF	TGTGCCAGTCACTTTGCCGGGACAGGGTATGGCTACACCTTC
-	TRBJ2-5	TRBV18	-	CASSPQLASQETQYF	TGTGCCAGCTCACCACAGCTAGCCTCACAAGAGACCCAGTACTTC
-	TRBJ2-1	TRBV6-5	-	CASSWGVGGLYNEQFF	TGTGCCAGCAGTTGGGGAGTCGGCGGGTTGTACAATGAGCAGTTCTTC
TRBD2	TRBJ2-1	TRBV5-6	-	CASSCLSGSEPYNEQFF	TGTGCCAGCAGCTGTCTGAGCGGGAGTGAGCCCTACAATGAGCAGTTCTTC
TRBD1	TRBJ1-6	TRBV5-1	-	CASSDGTVDNSPLHF	TGCGCCAGCAGCGATGGGACAGTTGATAATTCACCCCTCCACTTT
-	TRBJ1-1	TRBV6-5	once	CASSYSKATGNTEAFF	TGTGCCAGCAGTTACTCGAAGGCCACAGGGAACACTGAAGCTTTCTTT
-	TRBJ2-3	TRBV18	-	CASSPRTVTDTQYF	TGTGCCAGCTCACCAAGGACAGTCACAGATACGCAGTATTTT
-	TRBJ1-3	TRBV4-1	once	CASSQIGLQDRSSGNTIYF	TGCGCCAGCAGCCAAATAGGCCTACAGGATAGGAGCTCTGGAAACACCATATATTTT
-	TRBJ1-1	TRBV18	-	CASSPGEWGGDTEAFF	TGTGCCAGCTCACCAGGTGAATGGGGCGGAGACACTGAAGCTTTCTTT
-	TRBJ2-3	TRBV29-1	-	CSVLTDTQYF	TGCAGCGTTTTAACAGATACGCAGTATTTT
TRBD2	TRBJ2-5	TRBV7-2	-	CASSLWASGEETQYF	TGTGCCAGCAGCTTATGGGCTAGCGGTGAAGAGACCCAGTACTTC
TRBD2	TRBJ2-6	TRBV29-1	-	CSALREGAGANVLTF	TGCAGCGCCCTTCGGGAGGGCGCTGGGGCCAACGTCCTGACTTTC
-	TRBJ2-4	TRBV28	-	CASSMRNIQYF	TGTGCCAGCTCGATGAGGAACATTCAGTACTTC
-	TRBJ1-1	TRBV13	-	CASRGQSRFMNTEAFF	TGTGCCAGCAGAGGACAGTCGAGGTTTATGAACACTGAAGCTTTCTTT
-	TRBJ1-1	TRBV2	few	CASMGEKTNTEAFF	TGTGCCAGCATGGGAGAAAAAACGAACACTGAAGCTTTCTTT
TRBD1	TRBJ1-2	TRBV28	-	CASTGQGIVYGYTF	TGTGCCAGCACCGGACAGGGGATTGTGTATGGCTACACCTTC
TRBD2	TRBJ2-2	TRBV28	-	CAEGAGGAGELFF	TGTGCCGAGGGAGCGGGAGGGGCCGGGGAGCTGTTTTTT
-	TRBJ2-3	TRBV2	-	CASSPEIGDTQYF	TGTGCCAGCAGTCCTGAGATCGGAGATACGCAGTATTTT
-	TRBJ2-1	TRBV5-1	-	CASSLGRPYNEQFF	TGCGCCAGCAGCTTGGGGCGGCCCTACAATGAGCAGTTCTTC
-	TRBJ2-1	TRBV11-3	-	CASSTRDYNEQFF	TGTGCCAGCAGCACGAGGGATTACAATGAGCAGTTCTTC
TRBD1	TRBJ1-1	TRBV9	-	CASSKYRGEAFF	TGTGCCAGCAGCAAATACAGGGGTGAAGCTTTCTTT
TRBD1	TRBJ2-5	TRBV9	-	CASSVETGGLETQYF	TGTGCCAGCAGCGTCGAGACAGGGGGCCTAGAGACCCAGTACTTC
-	TRBJ2-7	TRBV7-9	-	CASSLAGGRGSYEQYF	TGTGCCAGCAGCTTGGCGGGGGGCAGGGGGTCCTACGAGCAGTACTTC
-	TRBJ1-5	TRBV2	-	CASRASEGQPQHF	TGTGCCAGCAGGGCTAGTGAGGGTCAGCCCCAGCATTTT
-	TRBJ2-2	TRBV5-4	-	CASSLFSTAGELFF	TGTGCCAGCAGCTTGTTTAGCACGGCCGGGGAGCTGTTTTTT
TRBD1	TRBJ1-4	TRBV7-2	once	CASSLDRGSEKLFF	TGTGCCAGCAGCTTAGACAGGGGTAGTGAAAAACTGTTTTTT
TRBD1	TRBJ2-7	TRBV5-6	-	CASSLVTWDSSYEQYF	TGTGCCAGCAGCTTGGTAACGTGGGACAGTTCCTACGAGCAGTACTTC
TRBD2	TRBJ2-1	TRBV29-1	once	CSVGWREQSNNEQFF	TGCAGCGTTGGATGGCGGGAGCAATCGAACAATGAGCAGTTCTTC
-	TRBJ1-4	TRBV5-8	-	CASSGGDVGEKLFF	TGTGCCAGCAGCGGCGGGGATGTTGGTGAAAAACTGTTTTTT
TRBD1	TRBJ1-1	TRBV7-9	-	CASSVTGAYVNEAFF	TGTGCCAGCAGCGTCACAGGGGCCTACGTTAATGAAGCTTTCTTT
TRBD1	TRBJ1-1	TRBV6-1	-	CASVGQGWGSEAFF	TGTGCCAGCGTTGGACAGGGGTGGGGCTCTGAAGCTTTCTTT
TRBD2	TRBJ2-2	TRBV7-2	-	CASSPPRSGSPGELFF	TGTGCCAGCAGCCCGCCGCGGAGCGGGAGTCCCGGGGAGCTGTTTTTT
-	TRBJ1-2	TRBV6-5	-	CASSDGAGGYTF	TGTGCCAGCAGCGATGGAGCCGGGGGCTACACCTTC
-	TRBJ2-7	TRBV7-8	-	CASSLERTRPLYEQYF	TGTGCCAGCAGCTTAGAGCGAACCCGTCCCCTCTACGAGCAGTACTTC